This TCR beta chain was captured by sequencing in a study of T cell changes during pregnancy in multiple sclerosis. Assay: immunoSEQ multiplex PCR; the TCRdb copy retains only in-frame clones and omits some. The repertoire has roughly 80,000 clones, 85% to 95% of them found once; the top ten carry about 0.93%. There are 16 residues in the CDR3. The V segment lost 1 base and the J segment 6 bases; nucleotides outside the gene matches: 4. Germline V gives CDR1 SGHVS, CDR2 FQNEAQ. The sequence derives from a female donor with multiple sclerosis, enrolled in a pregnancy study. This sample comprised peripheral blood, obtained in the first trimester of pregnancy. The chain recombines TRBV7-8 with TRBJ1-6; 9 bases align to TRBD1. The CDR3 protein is CASSLEDRGVNSPLHF. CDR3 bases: TGTGCCAGCAGCTTAGAGGACAGGGGAGTTAATTCACCCCTCCACTTT.